The 7 T cell receptor beta chains in this list originate from one sample, sequenced in a study of vaccination effects on CD4 cells after COVID-19 (dated by TCRdb to the early 2020s). Libraries were constructed by the immunoSEQ multiplex PCR assay. TCRdb stores this immuneACCESS table with in-frame sequences only. Part of the clones is absent; in the studies checked, under half of the shortfall reflects unresolved V genes, and no reason is known for the rest. The sample table records tens of thousands of clones; 65% to 90% of these occur just once. In total, the top ten clones hold 2% to 3% of the sample. In the ViraFEST assay, PBMC were stimulated with viral peptide pools, and antigen-specific CD4+ T cell clonotypes were then identified by expansion using TCR sequencing. After 10 to 11 days of culture, CD4+ T cells were isolated with the EasySep CD4+ T cell isolation kit. No antigen has been assigned to these receptors.

Sequences were derived from CD4+ T cells from PBMCs cultured with HCoV-229E spike peptides, sampled before COVID-19 vaccination. In the paper's terms, the cell subset or site label means: HCoV-229E spike overlapping peptide pool stimulation. These receptors all come from a human donor who received a COVID-19 vaccine.

The chain employs TRBV5-1 and TRBJ2-7; a possible D gene is TRBD1 (5 bases). Trimming removed 0 bases at V and 2 bases at J, with 12 bases between. The CDR3 spans 15 residues. From germline, CDR1 is SGHRS and CDR2 YFSETQ. CDR3 bases: TGCGCCAGCAGCTTGGGGCAGGGTTCTACCTACGAGCAGTACGTC. Its protein is CASSLGQGSTYEQYV.

This clone has more than one count but fewer than ten. The CDR3 coding sequence is TGTGCCAGCAGTTCGGCCAATTCACCCCTCCACTTT. Protein product: CASSSANSPLHF. The genes are TRBV27 and TRBJ1-6; D remains ambiguous. The ends were cut back, 4 bases at V and 7 bases at J, with 5 bases in the middle. The CDR3 runs to 12 residues. The germline gives CDR1 MNHEY, CDR2 SMNVEV (reference sequence).

The chain recombines TRBV19 with TRBJ1-2, with 7 bases lining up with TRBD1. This CDR3 spans 15 amino acids. CDR1 and CDR2 (germline): LNHDA, SQIVND (reference sequence). Trimming removed 2 bases from V and 7 bases from J; junction bases left unmatched: 10. CDR3 region: CASSISRGQTRGYTF. The CDR3 nucleotides read TGTGCCAGTAGTATATCTCGGGGACAGACCCGTGGCTACACCTTC.

This chain joins TRBV25-1 and TRBJ2-3; 7 nucleotides line up with TRBD2. CDR1 and CDR2 from the germline V gene are MGHDK and SYGVNS. The CDR3 loop spans 16 amino acids. The trim removed 5 bases at V and 3 bases at J, leaving 11 bases unmatched. The DNA of the CDR3 is TGTGCCAGCAGTCGGGGGGAAGGGGCAGGGACAGATACGCAGTATTTT. Amino acid sequence: CASSRGEGAGTDTQYF.

The V gene is TRBV6-2 or TRBV6-3, the J gene TRBJ2-6; 9 nucleotides align to TRBD2. In germline, CDR1 is MNHEY, CDR2 SVGEGT. Germline trimming cut 5 bases from V and 0 bases from J; bases unmatched to any gene: 8. CDR3 size: 18 residues. CDR3 sequence (DNA): TGTGCCAGCAGTGTATTAGCGGGGGCAAGCTCTGGGGCCAACGTCCTGACTTTC. It is translated as CASSVLAGASSGANVLTF.

The rearrangement uses TRBV7-3 and TRBJ1-1, with D tentatively TRBD1 (6 bases). V lost 6 bases, J lost 1 base, and 9 bases lay in between. This CDR3 has 13 amino acids. Germline CDR1 SGHTA, CDR2 FQGTGA. Here the CDR3 reads CASRRQANTEAFF. CDR3 bases: TGTGCCAGCAGAAGACAGGCGAACACTGAAGCTTTCTTT.

The gene calls are TRBV7-2 and TRBJ2-3; D unclear. Trimming removed 3 bases at V and 4 bases at J, with 5 bases between. The CDR3 loop spans 12 amino acids. Germline CDR1 reads SGHTA; CDR2 reads FQGNSA. The CDR3 DNA reads as TGTGCCAGCAGCTTTTACTCAGATACGCAGTATTTT. Translation gives CASSFYSDTQYF. Filled out from reference TRBV7-2 and TRBJ2-3, the complete variable domain reads GAGVSQSPSNKVTEKGKDVELRCDPISGHTALYWYRQSLGQGLEFLIYFQGNSAPDKSGLPSDRFSAERTGGSVSTLTIQRTQQEDSAVYLCASSFYSDTQYFGPGTRLTVL.